This entry is about one T cell receptor beta chain. Positively selected for CCR7, the CD45RO-negative cells used as naive CD8 cells excluded terminally differentiated effector memory CD45RA+ cells. The record originates from a study of shared clonotypes between healthy human individuals. TCRdb's table, derived via immunoSEQ multiplex PCR, lists solely in-frame clones and lacks some. The sample holds about 1,900,000 clones, just under 95% seen once. This CDR3 has 17 amino acids. CDR1 is SGHRS and CDR2 is YFSETQ in the germline V gene. J gave up 0 bases and V 4 bases, and 10 bases lay outside the gene matches.

The gene calls are TRBV5-1 and TRBJ2-1; the match to TRBD2 covers 7 bases. Specimen: naive CD8+ T cells sorted from blood. The receptor's source is a man aged 18 to 29 in good health. This chain's CDR3 is CASSPTLTSVSYNEQFF. For the CDR3, the DNA is TGCGCCAGCAGCCCAACCCTTACTAGCGTCTCCTACAATGAGCAGTTCTTC.